This TCR beta chain was captured by sequencing in a study of Tregs in tolerant kidney transplant recipients (dated by TCRdb to the late 2010s). Turning to the overall study: The transplants used related donors along with nonmyeloablative bone marrow transplantation, and in the human trials mixed chimerism was transient. TCRbeta sequencing was used in the study to identify donor-specific regulatory T cells before combined kidney and bone marrow transplantation, and the identified cells were then tracked after transplant.

Concerning this clone: Its antigen is unknown. Base quality data are lacking; no much larger clone is found one base away.

The CDR3 runs 12 amino acids, cysteine and phenylalanine included. Only the CDR3 part of the read is kept: 36 bases, read in frame from the first base. Based on the germline V gene, the CDR1 and CDR2 sequences are KGHSH and LQKENI. V and J are truncated by 6 bases and 3 bases respectively, leaving an intervening sequence of 9 bases. In light of the paper, this sample's time point label describes: blood sample drawn before combined kidney and bone marrow transplant. Thawed PBMCs were FACS-sorted into unstimulated Tregs (CD4+CD25+CD127-), CD4+ non-Tregs (CD4+CD25-), CD4 cells and CD8 cells. The patients were a few recipients of combined kidney and bone marrow transplants from the ITN036ST trial, and samples were available only from these trial subjects. Healthy control blood was processed to PBMCs with a Ficoll density gradient and then cryopreserved, whereas patient PBMCs were collected both before and after transplant.

Genomic DNA was extracted from sorted cells with the QIAGEN DNeasy Blood and Tissue Kit for TCRbeta CDR3 sequencing. Through immunoSEQ, high-throughput TCRbeta CDR3 sequencing was done commercially, including PCR amplification with internal controls and bias correction. For the original study's pipeline: Unique productive TCRbeta sequences were defined by CDR3 nucleotide sequence where primers matched, and otherwise by CDR3 amino acid sequence together with Vbeta and Jbeta genes. As a correction for sorting error, sequences shared between sorted populations at a frequency ratio of 2:1 or less were discarded, and the remaining shared sequences were assigned to the higher population. A sequence was defined as donor-reactive if the sequence was expanded at least 5-fold in CFSE-low cells compared with unstimulated cells and had a frequency of at least 0.01% in CFSE-low cells. Jensen-Shannon divergence, calculated on the top 100 TCRbeta sequences ranked by frequency, was used to quantify repertoire divergence. For samples with multiple sequencing runs, sorting error was corrected in each run separately before the runs were combined. TCRdb provides this immuneACCESS table in a form limited to in-frame rearrangements. Some clones are lacking; in checked studies, under half of them reflect an unresolved V gene, and why the rest are absent is not known. V, J and clone size reflect that table, while D and trimming were determined from the DNA. The sample includes about 110,000 clones, with about 90% observed a single time. The ten largest make up 0.34% of the sample.

The full study reports these points: In tolerant patients, donor-specific Tregs expanded more than Tregs overall, which suggests antigen-driven rather than nonspecific expansion. The most biologically relevant and donor-specific TCRbeta repertoire appeared to be identified by expanding Tregs with activated donor B cells. The study was limited by small patient numbers, and the findings need validation in larger populations and under other immunosuppression protocols. PCR primers changed over time for some patients, so nucleotide-level comparison across those patients' samples was not possible. Biological reproducibility was not examined directly, but technical replication error appeared to be minimal.

This receptor chain uses TRBV18 and TRBJ2-7; the D gene is perhaps TRBD1, from 6 matching bases. The source of this sequence is a human donor who received a combined kidney and bone marrow transplant. Sequencing was performed on CD4+ T cells from blood, taken before the transplant. This receptor carries the CDR3 CASSTTGYEQYF. The nucleotide sequence is given as TGTGCCAGCTCTACGACAGGCTACGAGCAGTACTTC.